Below, 10 T cell receptor beta chains from the same sample are listed, as sequenced in a study of shared clonotypes between healthy human individuals. Generated by immunoSEQ multiplex PCR, the TCRdb table keeps only in-frame clones and is missing some. The profile shows 2 million to 3 million clones, approximately 93% of them singletons. Specimen: naive CD4+ T cells from PBMCs. Described subset: CD45RA+ positively selected. Every receptor here comes from a man in his late teens or twenties in good health. Some clones in this sample may be carry-over from other donors' samples.

V and J are TRBV18 and TRBJ2-5; D not certain. CDR1 is KGHSH, CDR2 LQKENI, per germline. CDR3 length: 13 residues. Deletions cut 0 bases from V and 9 bases from J, with 11 bases between. CDR3: CASSPPGRSAQYF. In DNA form, the CDR3 reads TGTGCCAGCTCACCACCCGGAAGGTCTGCCCAGTACTTC.

The chain combines TRBV5-6 with TRBJ2-5; 8 nucleotides align to TRBD1. The CDR3 has 15 amino acids. V trimming: 2 bases; J trimming: 5 bases; junction bases outside the gene matches: 8. Per the germline V gene, CDR1 is SGHDT and CDR2 is YYEEEE. Here the CDR3 DNA reads TGTGCCAGCAGCTTCAGGGGGCGAGGGGTCGAGACCCAGTACTTC. Translated, it gives CASSFRGRGVETQYF.

This chain links TRBV28 with TRBJ2-2, with D perhaps matching TRBD2 (6 bases). From germline, CDR1 is MDHEN and CDR2 SYDVKM. The V gene lost 0 bases and the J gene lost 1 base, with 9 bases spanning the gap. This CDR3 spans 16 amino acids. In DNA, the CDR3 is TGTGCCAGCAGTTTATGGGGACTGAAGAACACCGGGGAGCTGTTTTTT. Translated, it gives CASSLWGLKNTGELFF.

CDR3 in DNA: TGTGCCAGCAGGTTCACAGCCGATCAGCCCCAGCATTTT. It encodes CASRFTADQPQHF. This rearrangement joins TRBV6-6 to TRBJ1-5; D remains ambiguous. There are 13 residues in the CDR3. Germline V gene lookup returns CDR1 MNHNY and CDR2 SVGAGI (reference sequence). Trimming removed 6 bases at V and 5 bases at J, with 11 bases between.

The chain joins TRBV5-4 to TRBJ2-5, with 9 positions matching TRBD2. Germline CDR1 SGHNT, CDR2 YYREEE (reference sequence). V lost 7 bases to trimming and J lost 8 bases; unmatched junction nucleotides: 18. CDR3 size: 16 residues. The CDR3 loop reads CASSKMGLAGRNTQYF. The CDR3 DNA sequence: TGTGCCAGCTCAAAAATGGGGCTAGCGGGAAGAAACACCCAGTACTTC.

Remarks on this clone: Other nucleotide sequences in the sample specify the same CDR3. The chain recombines TRBV20-1 with TRBJ1-4; D is uncertain. The CDR3 spans 10 residues. Germline V gene data show CDR1 as DFQATT and CDR2 as SNEGSKA (reference sequence). Trimming pared 3 bases from V and 7 bases from J, leaving 3 bases between. In DNA form, the CDR3 reads TGCAGTGCTAGGACTGAAAAACTGTTTTTT. It translates to CSARTEKLFF.

The CDR3 DNA reads as TGTGCCAGCAGTTCCCAGAACAGGGGAAAAGCCTACGAGCAGTACTTC. It yields the protein CASSSQNRGKAYEQYF. The chain links TRBV6-6 to TRBJ2-7; TRBD1 matches 7 bases. V shed 4 bases and J 2 bases; nucleotides not matched to a gene: 11. CDR3 length: 16 residues. The germline V gene has CDR1 MNHNY and CDR2 SVGAGI (reference sequence).

This chain connects TRBV5-1 to TRBJ1-1, with unresolved D. In germline, CDR1 is SGHRS, CDR2 YFSETQ. V gave up 2 bases and J gave up 3 bases, with 11 bases separating them. This CDR3 region has 14 residues. The CDR3 sequence: CASSLTIHHTEAFF. CDR3 coding DNA: TGCGCCAGCAGCTTAACGATTCATCACACTGAAGCTTTCTTT.

The chain recombines TRBV5-1 with TRBJ2-3; TRBD1 matches 10 bases. CDR1 and CDR2 (germline): SGHRS, YFSETQ. Trimming removed 3 bases from V and 0 bases from J; junction bases left unmatched: 4. The CDR3 extends over 16 amino acids. The CDR3 loop is CASSWRQGASTDTQYF. The CDR3 coding sequence is TGCGCCAGCAGCTGGCGACAGGGGGCGAGCACAGATACGCAGTATTTT.

J is TRBJ2-5 and V is TRBV2, with D possibly TRBD2 on 5 matching bases. Trimming stripped 0 bases from V and 2 bases from J, with 10 bases between. CDR3 size: 15 residues. In germline, CDR1 is SNHLY, CDR2 FYNNEI. The CDR3 nucleotides read TGTGCCAGCAGTGAAGCGGGAGCCCCTCAAGAGACCCAGTACTTC. This sequence encodes CASSEAGAPQETQYF.